These 18 T cell receptor beta chains originate from one sample sequenced in a study of blood T cells in healthy people across ages. A second roughly 6 to 11 cycle PCR used barcoded and J-beta primers. Each CDR3 protein gets one entry after TCRdb re-called the 5' RACE reads with MiXCR. The table records more than 900,000 distinct CDR3 sequences, approximately 26% of them present only once. These same records also appear under a second study, on T cells of mothers and their children.

Material: blood. The receptors derive from a girl aged 2 to 10 in good health.

The rearrangement links TRBV25-1 to TRBJ1-2; no clear D. Germline CDR1 MGHDK, CDR2 SYGVNS. V dropped 8 bases and J dropped 6 bases, with 19 bases sitting between them. This CDR3 is 14 amino acids long. The CDR3 sequence is CASLAGPTSHGYTF. The DNA for the CDR3 is TGTGCCAGCTTAGCCGGACCCACCTCCCATGGCTACACCTTC.

As concerns this clonotype: The conserved phenylalanine or tryptophan is not found at the CDR3 terminus, so this likely reflects a read error. It is unclear where the CDR3 begins or ends on the DNA, so no DNA is shown, and the CDR3 is as TCRdb lists it. The chain uses TRBV29-1 and TRBJ1-2; the D call in the table, TRBD1, was not verified against the DNA. The CDR3 contains 11 residues when both ends are counted. Germline CDR1 reads SQVTM; CDR2 reads ANQGSEA. The CDR3 spells CSVRQGAARIL.

The chain combines TRBV6-2 or TRBV6-3 with TRBJ2-5; 7 bases agree with TRBD1. Germline V gives CDR1 MNHEY, CDR2 SVGEGT. The CDR3 has 16 amino acids. The J segment lost 4 bases and the V segment lost 6 bases, leaving 14 bases of the junction unmatched. CDR3 sequence reads: CASSPWGQKPPETQYF. The DNA of the CDR3 is TGTGCCAGCAGCCCTTGGGGACAGAAGCCCCCAGAGACCCAGTACTTC.

The chain couples TRBV20-1 to TRBJ2-7; TRBD2 is a possible D gene (5 bases). Germline-derived CDR1 and CDR2 are DFQATT and SNEGSKA (reference sequence). V was clipped by 1 base and J by 2 bases, with 21 bases between them. The CDR3 consists of 17 residues. CDR3 protein: CSARALREVELPYEQYF. The CDR3 region has the DNA TGCAGTGCTAGAGCCTTACGGGAAGTCGAATTACCCTACGAGCAGTACTTC.

In its sample, this clonotype was seen a few times. The chain couples TRBV10-3 to TRBJ2-1; TRBD2 agrees at 10 bases. The CDR3 has 17 amino acids. Losses at the gene ends were 4 bases for V and 7 bases for J; bases not matched to a gene: 13. The V gene's germline CDR1 is ENHRY and CDR2 SYGVKD. CDR3 sequence reads: CAISGLAGDLGINEQFF. CDR3 DNA sequence: TGTGCCATCAGTGGGCTAGCGGGAGACCTTGGGATAAATGAGCAGTTCTTC.

This clonotype showed up just a few times. This chain links TRBV20-1 with TRBJ2-7; tentatively, D is TRBD1 (6 bases). The V gene's germline CDR1 is DFQATT and CDR2 SNEGSKA (reference sequence). The V and J ends lost 4 bases and 0 bases respectively, with 13 bases between them. The CDR3 spans 14 residues. In DNA, the CDR3 is TGCAGTGCTACCCCATGGACAGCCTCCTACGAGCAGTACTTC. It is translated as CSATPWTASYEQYF.

The rearrangement links TRBV6-5 to TRBJ2-7; 9 nucleotides align to TRBD2. With 8 bases clipped from V and 6 bases from J, the junction kept 8 bases outside the gene matches. Germline V gene sequence: CDR1 MNHEY, CDR2 SVGAGI. The CDR3 loop spans 13 amino acids. As DNA, the CDR3 is TGTGCCAGCGGAGGCGGGGGGGCCCTCGAGCAGTACTTC. It translates to CASGGGGALEQYF.

This clonotype was seen a handful of times. This chain uses TRBV3-1 with TRBJ2-5; TRBD2 matches at 13 bases. Trimming took 2 bases from V and 5 from J; bases not matched to a gene: 8. The CDR3 runs 17 residues. CDR1 LGHDT and CDR2 YNNKEL come from the germline V gene (reference sequence). The CDR3 is CASSQLLAGGFGETQYF. The DNA for the CDR3 is TGTGCCAGCAGCCAACTACTAGCGGGAGGGTTCGGGGAGACCCAGTACTTC.

The V gene is TRBV7-9, the J gene TRBJ2-1; 9 nucleotides match TRBD1. The germline V gene encodes CDR1 SEHNR and CDR2 FQNEAQ (reference sequence). The CDR3 length is 15 residues. Trimming removed 4 bases from V and 2 bases from J; junction bases left unmatched: 3. CDR3 loop: CASSSGQGTYNEQFF. The CDR3 DNA reads as TGTGCCAGCAGCTCGGGACAGGGCACCTACAATGAGCAGTTCTTC.

This clonotype was detected a few times. The rearrangement joins TRBV9 to TRBJ1-5; the D gene is possibly TRBD1 (5 bases). Germline loops: CDR1 SGDLS, CDR2 YYNGEE. V was trimmed by 1 base and J by 7 bases, leaving 18 bases between them. CDR3 size: 16 residues. CDR3 amino acids: CASSVSDAGGNQPQHF. In DNA, the CDR3 is TGTGCCAGCAGCGTATCCGACGCGGGGGGGAACCAGCCCCAGCATTTT.

The V gene is TRBV4-3, the J gene TRBJ2-2; D call uncertain. From germline, CDR1 is LGHNA and CDR2 YSLEER. The CDR3 spans 13 residues. V was clipped by 1 base and J by 4 bases, with 4 bases between them. CDR3 sequence: CASSQATTGELFF. The CDR3 nucleotides read TGCGCCAGCAGCCAAGCTACCACCGGGGAGCTGTTTTTT.

This clonotype was detected a few times. In nucleotides, the CDR3 is TGTGCCAGCAGTTCCGTAGCGGGAGCCTACAATGAGCAGTTCTTC. It is translated as CASSSVAGAYNEQFF. The genes are TRBV6-2 or TRBV6-3 and TRBJ2-1; 9 bases are shared with TRBD2. The CDR3 sequence is 15 residues long. The germline V gene encodes CDR1 MNHEY and CDR2 SVGEGT. J gave up 2 bases and V 4 bases, and 3 bases lay outside the gene matches.

This chain joins TRBV9 and TRBJ2-2; D may be TRBD1 (6 bases). The germline V gene has CDR1 SGDLS and CDR2 YYNGEE. The V end was cut by 3 bases, the J end by 5 bases, with 17 bases between. This CDR3 is 16 amino acids long. DNA for the CDR3: TGTGCCAGCAGCGCACCGGGACAAGTCGGTACCGGGGAGCTGTTTTTT. Translating it yields CASSAPGQVGTGELFF.

Only a few counts were recorded for this clonotype. J is TRBJ1-6 and V is TRBV5-1; TRBD1 is a possible D gene (5 bases). The germline V and J ends were trimmed by 2 bases and 10 bases, with 10 bases remaining between them. Looked up from germline, CDR1 is SGHRS and CDR2 is YFSETQ. CDR3 length equals 13 residues. CDR3 sequence (DNA): TGCGCCAGCAGCTTCGAACGGGGGTCACCCCTCCACTTT. Its translation: CASSFERGSPLHF.

This clonotype was detected a few times. This chain joins TRBV6-5 and TRBJ1-1; a weak D match, TRBD1 (5 bases). Trimming removed 3 bases from V and 1 base from J, with 9 bases in between. The CDR3 contains 14 residues. Germline V gives CDR1 MNHEY, CDR2 SVGAGI. For the CDR3, the DNA is TGTGCCAGCAGTTATCTGGGGGGGAACACTGAAGCTTTCTTT. Encoded protein: CASSYLGGNTEAFF.

This clonotype was seen more than once but under ten times. This rearrangement joins TRBV20-1 to TRBJ2-5; TRBD2 aligns across 11 bases. Trimming removed 2 bases from V and 5 bases from J; junction bases left unmatched: 4. Germline CDR1 DFQATT, CDR2 SNEGSKA (reference sequence). The CDR3 has 14 residues. DNA for the CDR3: TGCAGTGCTAGACTAGCGGGGGGTTCGGAGACCCAGTACTTC. Translated, it gives CSARLAGGSETQYF.

V is TRBV7-2 and J is TRBJ2-7, with a possible D match to TRBD1 (6 bases). CDR3 length: 16 residues. In germline, CDR1 is SGHTA, CDR2 FQGNSA. V lost 3 bases and J 4 bases, leaving 19 bases between the germline ends. The CDR3 region has the DNA TGTGCCAGCAGCTTCCAAGGGGGTGGGAGCGCGTACGAGCAGTACTTC. This gives the protein CASSFQGGGSAYEQYF.

The chain employs TRBV6-5 and TRBJ2-5; D is possibly TRBD1 (7 bases). CDR1 and CDR2 from the germline V gene are MNHEY and SVGAGI. CDR3 length: 14 residues. V was shortened by 0 bases and J by 7 bases, with 12 bases between the two germline ends. The CDR3 loop reads CASSYSIQGGTQYF. The CDR3 DNA sequence: TGTGCCAGCAGTTACTCGATCCAGGGGGGGACCCAGTACTTC.